These 19 T cell receptor beta chains came from one sample sequenced in a study of blood T cell repertoires in COVID-19 (dated by TCRdb to 2019 to 2021). The method behind the library was the immunoSEQ multiplex PCR assay. TCRdb's version of the immuneACCESS table is confined to in-frame rearrangements and falls short of the full clone set. An unresolved V gene accounts for under half of the shortfall where checked; the remainder is of unknown origin. Within this sample are some 230,000 clones, with about 88% of them counted one time only. The top ten hold roughly a tenth of the sample. The material sequenced was peripheral blood. The receptors were gathered from a woman aged 45-65 years with COVID-19, enrolled during active disease.

The chain recombines TRBV5-6 with TRBJ2-3, with 7 bases identical to TRBD1. The CDR3 extends over 16 amino acids. V trimming: 1 base; J trimming: 0 bases; junction bases outside the gene matches: 5. CDR1 and CDR2 from the germline V gene are SGHDT and YYEEEE. DNA for the CDR3: TGTGCCAGCAGCTTGAGACGGACAGGAAGCACAGATACGCAGTATTTT. Translated: CASSLRRTGSTDTQYF.

The gene calls are TRBV6-2 or TRBV6-3 and TRBJ2-7, with 10 bases fitting TRBD1. Germline V CDR1 and CDR2: MNHEY, SVGEGT. V was pared by 4 bases and J by 5 bases, with 5 bases of the junction left unmatched. The CDR3 is 14 amino acids. The CDR3 bases are TGTGCCAGCAGTTTGGACAGGGGGGACAACGAGCAGTACTTC. This encodes CASSLDRGDNEQYF.

J is TRBJ2-3 and V is TRBV11-2; 12 bases map to TRBD2. J gave up 0 bases and V 5 bases, and 9 bases lay outside the gene matches. This CDR3 comprises 18 residues. Germline values: CDR1 SGHAT, CDR2 FQNNGV. The CDR3 DNA is TGTGCCAGCAGCCTAACTAGCGGGGGGTGGACTAGCACAGATACGCAGTATTTT. The encoded protein is CASSLTSGGWTSTDTQYF. Full variable domain (remainder filled in from reference TRBV11-2 and TRBJ2-3): EAGVAQSPRYKIIEKRQSVAFWCNPISGHATLYWYQQILGQGPKLLIQFQNNGVVDDSQLPKDRFSAERLKGVDSTLKIQPAKLEDSAVYLCASSLTSGGWTSTDTQYFGPGTRLTVL.

The rearrangement links TRBV6-1 to TRBJ2-3, with D possibly matching TRBD1 (6 bases). V was shortened by 3 bases and J by 3 bases, with 13 bases between the two germline ends. Germline-derived CDR1 and CDR2 are MNHNS and SASEGT. This CDR3 spans 15 amino acids. The CDR3 spells CASSDMDRDTDTQYF. The CDR3 bases are TGTGCCAGCAGTGATATGGACAGAGATACAGATACGCAGTATTTT.

The chain uses TRBV19 and TRBJ2-3; the match to TRBD1 covers 8 bases. The germline V gene has CDR1 LNHDA and CDR2 SQIVND (reference sequence). V was pared by 6 bases and J by 4 bases, with 9 bases of the junction left unmatched. The CDR3 loop spans 15 amino acids. The CDR3 region has the DNA TGTGCCAGTAGCCTAAGCCCAGGGGGCGCAGATACGCAGTATTTT. Translating it yields CASSLSPGGADTQYF.

Remarks on this clone: Other DNA sequences from this sample encode an identical CDR3 as well. The chain joins TRBV18 to TRBJ2-2; D unresolved. Germline V CDR1 and CDR2: KGHSH, LQKENI. This CDR3 is built from 14 residues. Trimming took 3 bases from V and 1 from J, leaving 6 bases between them. The CDR3 nucleotides are TGTGCCAGCTCACCGAGAAGGAACACCGGGGAGCTGTTTTTT. Translated, it gives CASSPRRNTGELFF.

J is TRBJ2-7 and V is TRBV19, with a weak D call TRBD1 (6 bases). From germline, CDR1 is LNHDA and CDR2 SQIVND (reference sequence). The CDR3 has 12 residues. The V and J ends lost 6 bases and 3 bases respectively, with 9 bases between them. The CDR3 loop is CASSRDIYEQYF. For the CDR3, the DNA is TGTGCCAGTAGCCGGGACATCTACGAGCAGTACTTC.

The chain joins TRBV11-2 to TRBJ2-7; 10 nucleotides align to TRBD2. CDR1 SGHAT and CDR2 FQNNGV come from the germline V gene. The CDR3 is 14 residues long. V was clipped by 5 bases and J by 3 bases; unmatched bases: 4. CDR3 residues: CASSPLAGYYEQYV. The CDR3 region has the DNA TGTGCCAGCAGCCCACTAGCGGGGTACTACGAGCAGTACGTC.

The chain uses TRBV5-4 and TRBJ1-5; D is perhaps TRBD1 (5 bases). The CDR3 loop spans 15 amino acids. Per germline, CDR1 SGHNT and CDR2 YYREEE (reference sequence). Trimming shortened V by 0 bases and J by 3 bases, and 10 bases separated the two germline ends. In DNA, the CDR3 is TGTGCCAGCAGCTTGGGGGGCCTCGACAATCAGCCCCAGCATTTT. Amino acids: CASSLGGLDNQPQHF.

V and J are TRBV7-9 and TRBJ1-5, with TRBD1 matching 8 bases. The V segment lost 1 base and the J segment 2 bases; nucleotides outside the gene matches: 4. The CDR3 runs to 16 residues. Per germline, CDR1 SEHNR and CDR2 FQNEAQ (reference sequence). The DNA of the CDR3 is TGTGCCAGCAGCTTAGGGACAGGGCTCGGCAATCAGCCCCAGCATTTT. Residues: CASSLGTGLGNQPQHF.

This clone was counted between two and nine times. The V gene is TRBV5-1, the J gene TRBJ1-2, with 10 bases that match TRBD1. There are 14 residues in the CDR3. With 4 bases clipped from V and 7 bases from J, the junction kept 7 bases outside the gene matches. Germline V lookup: CDR1 SGHRS, CDR2 YFSETQ. The CDR3 sequence: CASSPRTGGSGYTF. As DNA, the CDR3 is TGCGCCAGCAGCCCGAGGACAGGGGGTTCTGGCTACACCTTC.

The chain recombines TRBV12-3 or TRBV12-4 with TRBJ2-3; D is undetermined. CDR3 length equals 13 residues. Trimming removed 6 bases at V and 7 bases at J, with 14 bases between. CDR3 sequence (DNA): TGTGCCAGCAGCCGCCGGTTTTCTTATACGCAGTATTTT. Translating it yields CASSRRFSYTQYF.

The J gene is TRBJ1-2, the V gene TRBV6-5; TRBD1 is a possible D gene (6 bases). Between the trimmed V and J ends, which lost 7 bases and 3 bases, there was a span of 18 bases. CDR1 is MNHEY, CDR2 SVGAGI, per germline. The CDR3 is 15 amino acids. CDR3 in DNA: TGTGCCAGCACTCTTATTCGGGGGGCTGACTATGGCTACACCTTC. Its translation is CASTLIRGADYGYTF.

The chain carries TRBV6-5 and TRBJ1-4, with 7 positions matching TRBD1. The CDR3 totals 14 residues. Germline V lookup: CDR1 MNHEY, CDR2 SVGAGI. V shed 4 bases and J 1 base; nucleotides not matched to a gene: 0. Here the CDR3 reads CASSWDRTNEKLFF. In nucleotides, the CDR3 is TGTGCCAGCAGTTGGGACAGAACTAATGAAAAACTGTTTTTT.

The chain recombines TRBV12-3 or TRBV12-4 with TRBJ1-1; D may be TRBD1 (6 bases). Trimming pared 4 bases from V and 13 bases from J, leaving 16 bases between. The CDR3 runs 12 residues. CDR3 coding DNA: TGTGCCAGCAGTTCTTACAGGGTAAGGGGTTTCTTT. This sequence encodes CASSSYRVRGFF.

The CDR3 region is CASSFYRGLGDTEAFF. CDR3 nucleotide sequence: TGCGCCAGCAGCTTTTACAGGGGGCTAGGGGACACTGAAGCTTTCTTT. This sequence joins TRBV5-1 and TRBJ1-1, with 9 bases lining up with TRBD1. This CDR3 is built from 16 residues. Germline V CDR1 and CDR2: SGHRS, YFSETQ. Trimming at V came to 2 bases and at J to 3 bases, leaving 8 bases not matched to a gene.

The J gene is TRBJ2-1, the V gene TRBV18; 9 positions agree with TRBD2. Trimming cost V 2 bases and J 5 bases; bases outside gene matches: 10. Looked up from germline, CDR1 is KGHSH and CDR2 is LQKENI. The CDR3 length is 17 residues. This CDR3 reads CASSPRIRTSDNNEQFF. CDR3 in DNA: TGTGCCAGCTCACCAAGAATCAGGACTAGCGATAACAATGAGCAGTTCTTC. The variable domain in full, with the rest retrieved from reference TRBV18 and TRBJ2-1, is NAGVMQNPRHLVRRRGQEARLRCSPMKGHSHVYWYRQLPEEGLKFMVYLQKENIIDESGMPKERFSAEFPKEGPSILRIQQVVRGDSAAYFCASSPRIRTSDNNEQFFGPGTRLTVL.

This clone has a handful of counts. The J gene is TRBJ2-2, the V gene TRBV12-3 or TRBV12-4; D possibly corresponds to TRBD1 (6 bases). The CDR3 runs 13 residues. The ends were cut back, 5 bases at V and 7 bases at J, with 11 bases in the middle. CDR3 in DNA: TGTGCCAGCAGTCCTCGACAGGACGGGGAGCTGTTTTTT. Translation: CASSPRQDGELFF.

This chain uses TRBV7-2 with TRBJ1-1, with D possibly being TRBD1 (5 bases). V lost 2 bases, J lost 6 bases, and 13 bases lay in between. The V gene's germline CDR1 is SGHTA and CDR2 FQGNSA. The CDR3 sequence is 14 residues long. CDR3 residues: CASSLLTWGAEAFF. CDR3 DNA sequence: TGTGCCAGCAGCTTACTGACCTGGGGGGCTGAAGCTTTCTTT.